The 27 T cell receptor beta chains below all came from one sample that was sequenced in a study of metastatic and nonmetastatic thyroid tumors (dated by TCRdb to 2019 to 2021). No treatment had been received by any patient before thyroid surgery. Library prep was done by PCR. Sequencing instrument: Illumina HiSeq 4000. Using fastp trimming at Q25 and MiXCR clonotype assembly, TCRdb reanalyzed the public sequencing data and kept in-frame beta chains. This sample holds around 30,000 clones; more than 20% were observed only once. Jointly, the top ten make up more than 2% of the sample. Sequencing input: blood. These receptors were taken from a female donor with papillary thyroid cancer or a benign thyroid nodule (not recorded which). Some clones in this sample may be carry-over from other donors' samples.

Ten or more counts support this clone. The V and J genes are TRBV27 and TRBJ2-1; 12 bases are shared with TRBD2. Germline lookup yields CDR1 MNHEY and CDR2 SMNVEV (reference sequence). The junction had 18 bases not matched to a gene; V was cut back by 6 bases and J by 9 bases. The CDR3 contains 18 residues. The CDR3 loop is CASSPTTLAGGPRGEQFF. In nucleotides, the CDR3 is TGTGCCAGCAGCCCGACCACTCTAGCGGGAGGGCCACGCGGTGAGCAGTTCTTC.

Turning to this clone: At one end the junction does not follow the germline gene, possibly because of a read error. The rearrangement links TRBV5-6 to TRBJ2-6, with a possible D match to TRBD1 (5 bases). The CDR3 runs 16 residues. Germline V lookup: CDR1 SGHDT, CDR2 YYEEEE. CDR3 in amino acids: CASRYGRISGANVLPF. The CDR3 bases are TGTGCCAGCAGATATGGACGGATCTCTGGGGCCAACGTCCTGCCATTC. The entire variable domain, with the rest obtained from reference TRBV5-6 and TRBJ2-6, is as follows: DAGVTQSPTHLIKTRGQQVTLRCSPKSGHDTVSWYQQALGQGPQFIFQYYEEEERQRGNFPDRFSGHQFPNYSSELNVNALLLGDSALYLCASRYGRISGANVLPFGAGSRLTVL.

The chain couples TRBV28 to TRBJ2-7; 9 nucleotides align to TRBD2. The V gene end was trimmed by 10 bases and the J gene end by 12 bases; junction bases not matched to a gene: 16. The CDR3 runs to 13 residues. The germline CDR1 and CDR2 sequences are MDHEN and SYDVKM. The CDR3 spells CATLIAGDYGRYF. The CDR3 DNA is TGTGCCACCCTAATAGCGGGAGACTACGGGCGGTACTTC.

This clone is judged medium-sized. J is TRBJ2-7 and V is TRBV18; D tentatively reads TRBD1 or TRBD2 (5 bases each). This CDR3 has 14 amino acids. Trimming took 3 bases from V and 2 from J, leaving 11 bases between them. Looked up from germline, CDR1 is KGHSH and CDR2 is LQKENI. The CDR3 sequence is CASSPRDAAYEQYF. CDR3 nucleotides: TGTGCCAGCTCACCCCGGGACGCTGCCTACGAGCAGTACTTC.

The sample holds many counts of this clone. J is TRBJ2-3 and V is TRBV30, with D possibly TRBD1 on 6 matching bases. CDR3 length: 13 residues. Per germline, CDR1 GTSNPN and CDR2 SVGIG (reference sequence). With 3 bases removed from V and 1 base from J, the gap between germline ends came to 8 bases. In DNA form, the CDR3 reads TGTGCCTGGAGACAGGGTGGCACAGATACGCAGTATTTT. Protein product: CAWRQGGTDTQYF.

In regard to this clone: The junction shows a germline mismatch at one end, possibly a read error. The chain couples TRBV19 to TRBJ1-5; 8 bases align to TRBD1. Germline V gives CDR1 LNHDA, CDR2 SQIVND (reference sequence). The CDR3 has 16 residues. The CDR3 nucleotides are TGTGCCAGTACCCCAACCGGGACAGGTGGTGACCAGCCCGAGCATTTT. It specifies CASTPTGTGGDQPEHF. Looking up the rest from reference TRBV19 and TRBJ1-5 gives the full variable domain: DGGITQSPKYLFRKEGQNVTLSCEQNLNHDAMYWYRQDPGQGLRLIYYSQIVNDFQKGDIAEGYSVSREKKESFPLTVTSAQKNPTAFYLCASTPTGTGGDQPEHFGDGTRLSIL.

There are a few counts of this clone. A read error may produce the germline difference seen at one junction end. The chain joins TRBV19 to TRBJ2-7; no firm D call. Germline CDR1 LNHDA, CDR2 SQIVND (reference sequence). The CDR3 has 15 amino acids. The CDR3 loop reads CASSIEDGCSYEHYF. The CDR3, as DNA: TGTGCCAGTAGTATAGAGGACGGATGCTCCTACGAGCATTACTTC.

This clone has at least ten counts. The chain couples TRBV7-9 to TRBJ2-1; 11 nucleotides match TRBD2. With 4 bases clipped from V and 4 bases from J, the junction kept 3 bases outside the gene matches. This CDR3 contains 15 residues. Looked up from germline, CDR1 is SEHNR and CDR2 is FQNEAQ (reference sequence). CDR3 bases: TGTGCCAGCAGCTCCCGACTAGCGGGGTACAATGAGCAGTTCTTC. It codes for CASSSRLAGYNEQFF.

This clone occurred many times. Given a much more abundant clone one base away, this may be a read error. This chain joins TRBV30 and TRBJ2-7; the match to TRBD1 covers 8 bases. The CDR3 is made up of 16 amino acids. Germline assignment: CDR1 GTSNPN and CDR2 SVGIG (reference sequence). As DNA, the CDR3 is TGTGCCTGGAGTCGACTCCCGGACAGGGAGAGTTACGAGCAGCACTTC. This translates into CAWSRLPDRESYEQHF.

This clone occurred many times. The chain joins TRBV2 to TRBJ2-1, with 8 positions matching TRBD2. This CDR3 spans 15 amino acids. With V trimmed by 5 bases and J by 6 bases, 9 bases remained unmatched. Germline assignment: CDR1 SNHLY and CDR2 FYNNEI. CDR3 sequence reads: CASSRGAGGGNEQFF. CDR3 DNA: TGTGCCAGCAGTCGAGGGGCCGGGGGGGGCAATGAGCAGTTCTTC. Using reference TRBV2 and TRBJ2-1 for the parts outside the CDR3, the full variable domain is EPEVTQTPSHQVTQMGQEVILRCVPISNHLYFYWYRQILGQKVEFLVSFYNNEISEKSEIFDDQFSVERPDGSNFTLKIRSTKLEDSAMYFCASSRGAGGGNEQFFGPGTRLTVL.

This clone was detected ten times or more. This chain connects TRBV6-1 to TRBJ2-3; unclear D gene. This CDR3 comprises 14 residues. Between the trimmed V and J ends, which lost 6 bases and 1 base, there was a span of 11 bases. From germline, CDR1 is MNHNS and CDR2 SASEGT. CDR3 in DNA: TGTGCCAGCAGCTCCGCTCCGGGCACAGATACGCAGTATTTT. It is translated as CASSSAPGTDTQYF.

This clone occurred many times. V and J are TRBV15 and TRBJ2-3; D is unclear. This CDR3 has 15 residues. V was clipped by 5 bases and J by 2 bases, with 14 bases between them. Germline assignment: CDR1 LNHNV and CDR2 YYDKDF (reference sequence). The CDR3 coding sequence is TGTGCCACCAGCGAAGAGGCCAGACACACAGATACGCAGTATTTT. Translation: CATSEEARHTDTQYF.

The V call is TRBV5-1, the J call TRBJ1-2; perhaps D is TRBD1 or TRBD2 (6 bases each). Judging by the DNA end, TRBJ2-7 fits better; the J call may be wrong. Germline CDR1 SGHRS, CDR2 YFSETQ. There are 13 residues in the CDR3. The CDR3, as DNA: TGCGCCAGCAGCATGGAGGGGACATACGAGCAGTACTTC. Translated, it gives CASSMEGTYEQYF.

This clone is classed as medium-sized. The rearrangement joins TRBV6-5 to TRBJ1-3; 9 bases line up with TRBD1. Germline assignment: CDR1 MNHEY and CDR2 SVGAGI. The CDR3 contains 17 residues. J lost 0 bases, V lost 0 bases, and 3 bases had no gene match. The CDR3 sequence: CASSYSTGGSSGNTIYF. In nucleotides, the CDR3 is TGTGCCAGCAGTTACTCGACAGGGGGGAGCTCTGGAAACACCATATATTTT.

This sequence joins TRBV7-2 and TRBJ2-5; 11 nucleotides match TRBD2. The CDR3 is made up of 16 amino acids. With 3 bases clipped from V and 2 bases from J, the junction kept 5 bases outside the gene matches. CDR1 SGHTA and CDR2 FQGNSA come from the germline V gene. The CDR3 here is CASSFRTSGFQETQYF. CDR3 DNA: TGTGCCAGCAGCTTTCGGACTAGCGGGTTTCAAGAGACCCAGTACTTC. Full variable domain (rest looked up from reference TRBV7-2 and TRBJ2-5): GAGVSQSPSNKVTEKGKDVELRCDPISGHTALYWYRQSLGQGLEFLIYFQGNSAPDKSGLPSDRFSAERTGGSVSTLTIQRTQQEDSAVYLCASSFRTSGFQETQYFGPGTRLLVL.

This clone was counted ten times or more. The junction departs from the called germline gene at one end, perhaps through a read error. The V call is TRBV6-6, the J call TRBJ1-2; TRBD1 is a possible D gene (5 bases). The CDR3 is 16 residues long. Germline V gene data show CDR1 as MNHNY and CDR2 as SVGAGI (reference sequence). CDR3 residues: CASSYSIWDRDYGHTF. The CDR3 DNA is TGTGCCAGCAGTTACTCGATCTGGGATAGGGACTATGGCCACACCTTC.

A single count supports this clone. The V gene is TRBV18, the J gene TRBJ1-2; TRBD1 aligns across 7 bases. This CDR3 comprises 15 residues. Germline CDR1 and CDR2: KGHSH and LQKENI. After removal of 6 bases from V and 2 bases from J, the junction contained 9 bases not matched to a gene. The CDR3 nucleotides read TGTGCCAGCTCGTTCACAGGGGCGGCAAACTATGGCTACACCTTC. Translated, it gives CASSFTGAANYGYTF.

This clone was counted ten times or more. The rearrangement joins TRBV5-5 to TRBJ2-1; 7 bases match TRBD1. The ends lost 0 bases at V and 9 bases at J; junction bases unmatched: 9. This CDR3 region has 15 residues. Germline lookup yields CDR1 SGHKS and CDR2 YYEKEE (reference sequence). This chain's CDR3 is CASSLEGTGVGEQFF. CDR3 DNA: TGTGCCAGCAGCTTGGAAGGAACAGGGGTGGGTGAGCAGTTCTTC. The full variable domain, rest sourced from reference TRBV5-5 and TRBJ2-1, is DAGVTQSPTHLIKTRGQQVTLRCSPISGHKSVSWYQQVLGQGPQFIFQYYEKEERGRGNFPDRFSARQFPNYSSELNVNALLLGDSALYLCASSLEGTGVGEQFFGPGTRLTVL.

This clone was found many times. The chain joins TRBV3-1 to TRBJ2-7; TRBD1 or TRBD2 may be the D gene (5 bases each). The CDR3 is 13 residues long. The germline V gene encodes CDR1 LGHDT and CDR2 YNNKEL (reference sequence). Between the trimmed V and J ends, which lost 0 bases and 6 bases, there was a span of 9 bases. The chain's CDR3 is CASSQDGGGEQYF. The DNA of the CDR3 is TGTGCCAGCAGCCAAGATGGGGGTGGCGAGCAGTACTTC.

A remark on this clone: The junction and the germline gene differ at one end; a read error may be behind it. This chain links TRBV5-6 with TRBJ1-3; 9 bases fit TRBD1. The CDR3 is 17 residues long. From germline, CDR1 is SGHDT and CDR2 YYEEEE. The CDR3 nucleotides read TGTCCCAGCAGCCGAATCCCGGGACAGGGAGCCGGAAACACCATATATTTT. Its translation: CPSSRIPGQGAGNTIYF.

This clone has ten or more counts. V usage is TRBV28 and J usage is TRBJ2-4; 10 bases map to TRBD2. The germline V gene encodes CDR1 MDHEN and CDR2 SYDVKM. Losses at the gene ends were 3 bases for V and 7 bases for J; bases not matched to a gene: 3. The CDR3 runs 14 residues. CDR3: CASSLSGRGNIQYF. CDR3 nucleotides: TGTGCCAGCAGTTTGAGCGGGAGGGGGAACATTCAGTACTTC.

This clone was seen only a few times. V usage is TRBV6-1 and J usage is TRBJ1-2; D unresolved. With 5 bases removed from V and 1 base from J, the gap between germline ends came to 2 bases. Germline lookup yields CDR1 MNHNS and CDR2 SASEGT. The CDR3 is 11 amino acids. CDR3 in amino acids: CASSINYGYTF. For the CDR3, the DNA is TGTGCCAGCAGTATTAACTATGGCTACACCTTC.

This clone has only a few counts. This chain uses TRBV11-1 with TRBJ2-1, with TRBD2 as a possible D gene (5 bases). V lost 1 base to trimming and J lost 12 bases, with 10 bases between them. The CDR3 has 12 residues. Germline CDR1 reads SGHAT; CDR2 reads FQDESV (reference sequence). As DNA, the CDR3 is TGTGCCAGCAGCTTAGGGGCCGCGGGGCAGTTCTTC. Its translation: CASSLGAAGQFF.

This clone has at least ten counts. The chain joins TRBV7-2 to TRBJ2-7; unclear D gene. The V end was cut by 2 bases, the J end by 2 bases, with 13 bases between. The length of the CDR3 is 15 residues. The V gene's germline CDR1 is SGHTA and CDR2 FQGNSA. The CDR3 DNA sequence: TGTGCCAGCAGCTTAAACGGAGATTCGACCTACGAGCAGTACTTC. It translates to CASSLNGDSTYEQYF.

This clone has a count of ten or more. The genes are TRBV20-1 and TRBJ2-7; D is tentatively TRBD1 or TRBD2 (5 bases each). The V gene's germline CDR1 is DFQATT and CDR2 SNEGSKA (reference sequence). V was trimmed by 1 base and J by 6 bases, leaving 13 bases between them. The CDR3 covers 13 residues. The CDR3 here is CSARGGWGSEQYF. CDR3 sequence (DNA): TGCAGTGCTAGAGGAGGGTGGGGGTCCGAGCAGTACTTC.

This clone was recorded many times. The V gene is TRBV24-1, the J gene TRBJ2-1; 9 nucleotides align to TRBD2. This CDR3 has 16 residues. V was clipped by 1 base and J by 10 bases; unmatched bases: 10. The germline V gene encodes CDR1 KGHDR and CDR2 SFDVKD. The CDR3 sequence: CATSDLAGGPTGEQFF. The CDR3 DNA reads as TGTGCCACCAGTGATTTAGCGGGAGGTCCTACTGGGGAGCAGTTCTTC.

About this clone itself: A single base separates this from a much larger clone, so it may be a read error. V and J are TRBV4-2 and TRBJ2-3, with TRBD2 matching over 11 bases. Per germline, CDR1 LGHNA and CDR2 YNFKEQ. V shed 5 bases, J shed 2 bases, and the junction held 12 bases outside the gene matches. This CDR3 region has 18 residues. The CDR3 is CASSSSGRAPLFTDTQYF. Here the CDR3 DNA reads TGTGCCAGCAGCAGTAGCGGGAGGGCCCCCCTTTTCACAGATACGCAGTATTTT.